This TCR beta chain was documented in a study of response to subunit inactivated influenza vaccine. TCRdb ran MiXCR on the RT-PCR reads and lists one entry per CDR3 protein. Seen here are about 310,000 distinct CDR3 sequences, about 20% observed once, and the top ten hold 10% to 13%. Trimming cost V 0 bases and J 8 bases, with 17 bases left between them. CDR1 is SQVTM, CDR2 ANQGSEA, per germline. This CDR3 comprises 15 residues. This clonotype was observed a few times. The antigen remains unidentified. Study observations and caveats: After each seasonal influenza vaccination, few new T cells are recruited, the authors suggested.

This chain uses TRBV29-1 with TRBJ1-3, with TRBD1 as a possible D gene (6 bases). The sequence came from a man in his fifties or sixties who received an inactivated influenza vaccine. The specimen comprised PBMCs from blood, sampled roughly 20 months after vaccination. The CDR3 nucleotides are TGCAGCGTTGAAGATCCTGGCAGGGGATGGGACACCATATATTTT. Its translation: CSVEDPGRGWDTIYF. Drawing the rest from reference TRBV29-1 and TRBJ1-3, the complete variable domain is SAVISQKPSRDICQRGTSLTIQCQVDSQVTMMFWYRQQPGQSLTLIATANQGSEATYESGFVIDKFPISRPNLTFSTLTVSNMSPEDSSIYLCSVEDPGRGWDTIYFGEGSWLTVV.